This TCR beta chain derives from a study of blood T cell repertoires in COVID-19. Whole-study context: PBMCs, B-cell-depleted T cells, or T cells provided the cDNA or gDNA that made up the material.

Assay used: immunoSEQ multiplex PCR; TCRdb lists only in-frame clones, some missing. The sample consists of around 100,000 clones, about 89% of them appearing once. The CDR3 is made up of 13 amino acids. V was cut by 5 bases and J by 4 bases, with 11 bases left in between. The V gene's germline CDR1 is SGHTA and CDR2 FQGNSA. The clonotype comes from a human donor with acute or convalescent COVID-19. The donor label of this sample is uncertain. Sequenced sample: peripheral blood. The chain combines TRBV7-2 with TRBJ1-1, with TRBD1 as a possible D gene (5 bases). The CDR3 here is CASSTRQFTEAFF. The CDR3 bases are TGTGCCAGCAGCACCCGACAGTTCACTGAAGCTTTCTTT.